The T cell receptor beta chain under discussion was sequenced for a study of blood T cell repertoires in COVID-19. Authors' analysis steps: Quantification of nucleated cells was approximated via reference gene primer amplification. Method: immunoSEQ multiplex PCR; TCRdb's copy keeps in-frame clones and lacks some. V, J and clone size reflect that table, while D and trimming were determined from the DNA. Of 200,000 to 250,000 clones in the sample, 70% to 85% were seen once. Germline V gene lookup returns CDR1 SGHDT and CDR2 YYEEEE. Trimming pared 1 base from V and 5 bases from J, leaving 6 bases between. The CDR3 has 12 residues. Those enrolled, adults aged 18 to 89 years, came from fewer than 25 US areas. The study assigned cohorts using participant-reported clinical history. Recovered participants had two consecutive negative NP/OP PCR tests, healthcare professional clearance, or symptom resolution.

The clonotype was recovered from a woman aged 60-70 years who had recovered from COVID-19. The chain joins TRBV5-6 to TRBJ2-5; D remains ambiguous. The sequenced material came from PBMCs or T cells enriched from blood (not recorded which). CDR3 sequence (DNA): TGTGCCAGCAGCTTGTTGCGGGAGACCCAGTACTTC. This encodes CASSLLRETQYF.